Following are 23 T cell receptor beta chains from one sample sequenced in a study of control samples from healthy donors and cancer patients (dated by TCRdb to between 2020 and 2021). The method behind the library was the immunoSEQ multiplex PCR assay. TCRdb mirrors the immuneACCESS table, restricted to in-frame sequences. Some clones are absent from its copies; in checked studies, under half trace to an unresolved V gene, and the reason for the others is unknown. The sample has some 190,000 clones on record, about 89% of them singletons. 1.5% to 2% of the sample is held by the ten biggest clonotypes. Sequencing was done on a sample of blood. The source is a man aged 25 to 40 in good health.

The chain uses TRBV19 and TRBJ1-5; no clear D. Between the trimmed V and J ends, which lost 4 bases and 0 bases, there was a span of 16 bases. The CDR3 is made up of 17 amino acids. Germline-derived CDR1 and CDR2 are LNHDA and SQIVND (reference sequence). The CDR3 reads CASSKTFNRGSNQPQHF. CDR3 nucleotides: TGTGCCAGTAGTAAAACTTTCAATCGGGGTAGCAATCAGCCCCAGCATTTT.

V is TRBV3-1 (or the pseudogene TRBV3-2) and J is TRBJ2-1; TRBD2 matches 10 bases. This CDR3 has 15 amino acids. Germline loops: CDR1 LGHDT, CDR2 YNNKEL (reference sequence). V shed 4 bases, J shed 4 bases, and the junction held 4 bases outside the gene matches. This CDR3 is CASSPGLAPYNEQFF. CDR3 DNA sequence: TGTGCCAGCAGCCCGGGACTAGCGCCGTACAATGAGCAGTTCTTC.

The V call is TRBV5-8, the J call TRBJ2-5, with D possibly being TRBD2 (5 bases). Germline V gene data show CDR1 as SGHTS and CDR2 as YDEGEE. V was clipped by 4 bases and J by 4 bases, with 17 bases between them. This CDR3 has 15 residues. The CDR3 loop is CASSPRGFVLETQYF. As DNA, the CDR3 is TGTGCCAGCAGCCCCCGGGGTTTCGTACTAGAGACCCAGTACTTC.

The chain links TRBV5-4 to TRBJ2-1, with TRBD1 matching over 9 bases. The CDR3 sequence is 15 residues long. With V trimmed by 0 bases and J by 6 bases, 4 bases remained unmatched. CDR1 is SGHNT, CDR2 YYREEE, per germline (reference sequence). The CDR3 loop reads CASSLGDRVPNEQFF. DNA of the CDR3: TGTGCCAGCAGCTTGGGGGACAGGGTACCCAATGAGCAGTTCTTC.

V is TRBV6-1 and J is TRBJ1-4, with unresolved D. Between the trimmed V and J ends, which lost 4 bases and 0 bases, there was a span of 12 bases. There are 16 residues in the CDR3. Germline CDR1 is MNHNS and CDR2 is SASEGT. The CDR3 nucleotides read TGTGCCAGCAGTGTTTCCGGGTCGGCAACTAATGAAAAACTGTTTTTT. This sequence encodes CASSVSGSATNEKLFF.

The rearrangement joins TRBV11-2 to TRBJ2-3; D remains ambiguous. Deletions cut 3 bases from V and 5 bases from J, with 6 bases between. The CDR3 is 12 amino acids. Looked up from germline, CDR1 is SGHAT and CDR2 is FQNNGV. The DNA of the CDR3 is TGTGCCAGCAGCTTCAACGTAGATACGCAGTATTTT. Its translation: CASSFNVDTQYF.

V is TRBV7-9 and J is TRBJ2-7; possible D gene TRBD1, 6 bases. The CDR3 covers 13 residues. Per germline, CDR1 SEHNR and CDR2 FQNEAQ (reference sequence). V lost 2 bases and J lost 5, with 10 bases in between. CDR3: CASSLLGADEQYF. The CDR3 coding sequence is TGTGCCAGCAGCTTACTGGGGGCGGACGAGCAGTACTTC.

The V call is TRBV24-1, the J call TRBJ1-4; D gene ambiguous. Germline V gene sequence: CDR1 KGHDR, CDR2 SFDVKD. V lost 7 bases and J lost 4, with 6 bases in between. The CDR3 has 12 amino acids. The DNA of the CDR3 is TGTGCCACCAGCTCCATTAATGAAAAACTGTTTTTT. Its translation is CATSSINEKLFF.

This clone was seen just once. J is TRBJ1-3 and V is TRBV6-5, with no clear D. V lost 7 bases and J 2 bases, leaving 15 bases between the germline ends. The CDR3 loop spans 15 amino acids. Germline CDR1 is MNHEY and CDR2 is SVGAGI. The CDR3 sequence: CASTKDGPPGNTIYF. The CDR3 coding sequence is TGTGCCAGCACCAAGGACGGGCCCCCTGGAAACACCATATATTTT.

The rearrangement links TRBV7-2 to TRBJ1-5; 7 positions match TRBD1. The CDR3 is made up of 16 amino acids. After removal of 2 bases from V and 7 bases from J, the junction contained 11 bases not matched to a gene. Germline assignment: CDR1 SGHTA and CDR2 FQGNSA. As DNA, the CDR3 is TGTGCCAGCAGCTTAAGTACAGGGGCTTCGGGCCAGCCCCAGCATTTT. Protein: CASSLSTGASGQPQHF.

This clone occurred a few times. This sequence joins TRBV19 and TRBJ2-7; D is possibly TRBD1 (6 bases). V lost 6 bases and J 2 bases, leaving 14 bases between the germline ends. The germline V gene encodes CDR1 LNHDA and CDR2 SQIVND (reference sequence). This CDR3 spans 14 amino acids. CDR3 residues: CASRTGQGTYEQYF. The CDR3 DNA reads TGTGCCAGTAGGACAGGCCAAGGGACCTACGAGCAGTACTTC.

The chain couples TRBV5-5 to TRBJ1-4; D perhaps matches TRBD1 (6 bases). V was shortened by 6 bases and J by 5 bases, with 17 bases between the two germline ends. This CDR3 spans 15 amino acids. Germline V gene data show CDR1 as SGHKS and CDR2 as YYEKEE (reference sequence). This chain's CDR3 is CASNWGGARNEKLFF. CDR3 nucleotides: TGTGCCAGCAACTGGGGGGGGGCTAGGAATGAAAAACTGTTTTTT.

V gene TRBV2 combines with J gene TRBJ1-2; 10 nucleotides line up with TRBD1. Germline lookup yields CDR1 SNHLY and CDR2 FYNNEI. The CDR3 extends over 14 amino acids. J lost 4 bases, V lost 6 bases, and 5 bases had no gene match. The DNA for the CDR3 is TGTGCCAGCAGGCTGGACAGGGGGGGCTATGGCTACACCTTC. This codes for CASRLDRGGYGYTF. Looking up the rest from reference TRBV2 and TRBJ1-2 gives the full variable domain: EPEVTQTPSHQVTQMGQEVILRCVPISNHLYFYWYRQILGQKVEFLVSFYNNEISEKSEIFDDQFSVERPDGSNFTLKIRSTKLEDSAMYFCASRLDRGGYGYTFGSGTRLTVV.

The CDR3 DNA follows: TGTGCCAGCAGTGGAGACAGGGGGCCAAAAAATGAAAAACTGTTTTTT. This gives the protein CASSGDRGPKNEKLFF. The chain combines TRBV25-1 with TRBJ1-4, with TRBD1 identical over 10 bases. The germline CDR1 and CDR2 sequences are MGHDK and SYGVNS. The CDR3 runs 16 residues. V dropped 4 bases and J dropped 5; count of bases not matched to a gene: 7.

The chain joins TRBV6-1 to TRBJ2-1; 10 positions agree with TRBD2. The CDR3 runs to 17 residues. Per the germline V gene, CDR1 is MNHNS and CDR2 is SASEGT. J lost 7 bases, V lost 1 base, and 10 bases had no gene match. This CDR3 is CASSEERGGGVSNEQFF. The CDR3 DNA follows: TGTGCCAGCAGTGAAGAGCGGGGGGGCGGTGTGTCTAATGAGCAGTTCTTC.

The rearrangement links TRBV6-5 to TRBJ1-4; 8 bases match TRBD1. The ends lost 6 bases at V and 7 bases at J; junction bases unmatched: 7. This CDR3 has 14 amino acids. From germline, CDR1 is MNHEY and CDR2 SVGAGI. DNA for the CDR3: TGTGCCAGCAGCCACGGACAGGGTTCTGAAAAACTGTTTTTT. Translation gives CASSHGQGSEKLFF.

The chain employs TRBV7-6 and TRBJ1-1; D is uncertain. Germline V CDR1 and CDR2: SGHVS, FNYEAQ. The ends were cut back, 5 bases at V and 2 bases at J, with 9 bases in the middle. CDR3 length: 13 residues. The DNA for the CDR3 is TGTGCCAGCAGCGCCGACCTAAACACTGAAGCTTTCTTT. Protein sequence: CASSADLNTEAFF.

V and J are TRBV10-3 and TRBJ1-1; D gene ambiguous. Germline V lookup: CDR1 ENHRY, CDR2 SYGVKD. This CDR3 contains 11 residues. With 4 bases removed from V and 2 bases from J, the gap between germline ends came to 2 bases. DNA of the CDR3: TGTGCCATCAGTGCCAACACTGAAGCTTTCTTT. As protein: CAISANTEAFF.

The rearrangement links TRBV30 to TRBJ1-4; weak D call: TRBD1 (6 bases). The CDR3 loop spans 17 amino acids. Germline V gives CDR1 GTSNPN, CDR2 SVGIG (reference sequence). Trimming took 1 base from V and 6 from J, leaving 21 bases between them. CDR3 in amino acids: CAWSGDSKDSMDEKLFF. The CDR3, as DNA: TGTGCCTGGAGTGGCGACTCTAAGGACAGCATGGATGAAAAACTGTTTTTT.

This chain connects TRBV14 to TRBJ2-2, with D tentatively TRBD2 (5 bases). This CDR3 is 16 amino acids long. Germline V gene sequence: CDR1 SGHDN, CDR2 FVKESK. Trimming took off 1 base at V and 4 bases at J, with 13 bases between the two ends. The CDR3 sequence: CASSQVAGLGTGELFF. CDR3 bases: TGTGCCAGCAGCCAAGTGGCGGGTTTAGGCACCGGGGAGCTGTTTTTT.

The chain couples TRBV7-2 to TRBJ1-6, with 8 bases matching TRBD1. With 4 bases clipped from V and 2 bases from J, the junction kept 13 bases outside the gene matches. The CDR3 totals 19 residues. Germline-derived CDR1 and CDR2 are SGHTA and FQGNSA. As DNA, the CDR3 is TGTGCCAGCAGCTCCTACGCTGGACAGGGAAGAACCTATAATTCACCCCTCCACTTT. It is translated as CASSSYAGQGRTYNSPLHF.

This chain links TRBV20-1 with TRBJ1-1; 7 bases fit TRBD1. J gave up 7 bases and V 5 bases, and 4 bases lay outside the gene matches. The CDR3 contains 11 residues. Germline CDR1 reads DFQATT; CDR2 reads SNEGSKA (reference sequence). DNA of the CDR3: TGCAGTGCTCCCAGGGGGGGTGAAGCTTTCTTT. It translates to CSAPRGGEAFF.

The rearrangement uses TRBV14 and TRBJ1-3; no definite D call. Germline V lookup: CDR1 SGHDN, CDR2 FVKESK. V was shortened by 0 bases and J by 4 bases, with 1 base between the two germline ends. This CDR3 has 12 amino acids. CDR3 coding DNA: TGTGCCAGCAGCCAAGACGGAAACACCATATATTTT. It is translated as CASSQDGNTIYF.